Listed here are 20 T cell receptor beta chains from one sample, sequenced in a study of control samples from healthy donors and cancer patients. Profiling relied on immunoSEQ multiplex PCR, and the TCRdb table lists in-frame clones only, not all of them. The sample shows 100,000 to 150,000 clones, around 92% of them seen only once. The sequencing input was PBMCs. The receptors here all came from an elderly man with head and neck cancer.

The gene calls are TRBV19 and TRBJ2-1; TRBD2 matches 12 bases. The V gene's germline CDR1 is LNHDA and CDR2 SQIVND (reference sequence). The junction had 10 bases not matched to a gene; V was cut back by 6 bases and J by 10 bases. This CDR3 contains 15 residues. In DNA, the CDR3 is TGTGCCAGTAGATTTTTGACTAGCGGGAGAGGGGAGCAGTTCTTC. It is translated as CASRFLTSGRGEQFF.

Comments on this clone: Germline is not matched at one junction end, which may reflect a read error. The chain links TRBV19 to TRBJ2-2; 7 bases line up with TRBD2. CDR1 is LNHDA, CDR2 SQIVND, per germline (reference sequence). The CDR3 is 14 residues long. The DNA of the CDR3 is TGTACCAGTAGTATAGCGGGTTTTCCCGGGGAGCTGTTTTTT. Its translation: CTSSIAGFPGELFF. Supplemented by reference TRBV19 and TRBJ2-2, the full variable domain reads DGGITQSPKYLFRKEGQNVTLSCEQNLNHDAMYWYRQDPGQGLRLIYYSQIVNDFQKGDIAEGYSVSREKKESFPLTVTSAQKNPTAFYLCTSSIAGFPGELFFGEGSRLTVL.

The chain carries TRBV5-1 and TRBJ1-3; 9 bases map to TRBD1. Germline CDR1 is SGHRS and CDR2 is YFSETQ. The CDR3 is 17 amino acids. After removal of 3 bases from V and 4 bases from J, the junction contained 11 bases not matched to a gene. CDR3 in amino acids: CASSSSPGQGIGNTIYF. The CDR3 DNA reads as TGCGCCAGCAGCTCGTCTCCGGGACAGGGAATCGGAAACACCATATATTTT.

This clone has just a few counts. The chain is built from TRBV10-3 and TRBJ1-1; a possible D gene is TRBD1 (5 bases). Looked up from germline, CDR1 is ENHRY and CDR2 is SYGVKD. V lost 0 bases, J lost 2 bases, and 19 bases lay in between. The CDR3 is made up of 18 amino acids. The CDR3: CAISESSGGIGDNTEAFF. For the CDR3, the DNA is TGTGCCATCAGTGAGTCGTCGGGGGGGATTGGAGATAACACTGAAGCTTTCTTT.

This clone was observed a handful of times. The chain employs TRBV5-5 and TRBJ2-3, with D tentatively TRBD2 (7 bases). The CDR3 covers 14 residues. CDR1 is SGHKS and CDR2 is YYEKEE in the germline V gene (reference sequence). V lost 6 bases and J 7 bases, leaving 18 bases between the germline ends. The CDR3: CASIPGGGRNTQYF. The DNA for the CDR3 is TGTGCCAGCATCCCCGGGGGCGGGAGAAATACGCAGTATTTT. The variable domain in full, completed from reference TRBV5-5 and TRBJ2-3, reads DAGVTQSPTHLIKTRGQQVTLRCSPISGHKSVSWYQQVLGQGPQFIFQYYEKEERGRGNFPDRFSARQFPNYSSELNVNALLLGDSALYLCASIPGGGRNTQYFGPGTRLTVL.

The J gene is TRBJ1-3, the V gene TRBV5-1; weak D call: TRBD1 (6 bases). Germline V CDR1 and CDR2: SGHRS, YFSETQ. The CDR3 sequence is 15 residues long. V gave up 0 bases and J gave up 2 bases, with 9 bases separating them. CDR3 loop: CASSLGAGAGNTIYF. In nucleotides, the CDR3 is TGCGCCAGCAGCTTGGGTGCAGGGGCTGGAAACACCATATATTTT.

The chain is built from TRBV6-5 and TRBJ1-1; the match to TRBD1 covers 11 bases. The length of the CDR3 is 15 residues. The ends lost 5 bases at V and 7 bases at J; junction bases unmatched: 9. Germline CDR1 and CDR2: MNHEY and SVGAGI. The CDR3 DNA reads TGTGCCAGCAGTCCGTGGGGACAGGGGGTTGTTGAAGCTTTCTTT. Amino acids: CASSPWGQGVVEAFF.

The chain has TRBV7-2 and TRBJ2-7; unclear D gene. This CDR3 is 11 amino acids long. V dropped 5 bases and J dropped 5 bases, with 7 bases sitting between them. Germline V gene lookup returns CDR1 SGHTA and CDR2 FQGNSA. CDR3 coding DNA: TGTGCCAGCAGCCCCCATGACGAGCAGTACTTC. Its protein is CASSPHDEQYF.

The chain employs TRBV12-5 and TRBJ1-1; TRBD1 agrees at 7 bases. Germline lookup yields CDR1 LGHNT and CDR2 FRNRAP. The CDR3 covers 15 residues. Trimming at V came to 5 bases and at J to 1 base, leaving 7 bases not matched to a gene. CDR3 loop: CASGARQGRNTEAFF. The CDR3 nucleotides read TGTGCTAGTGGTGCCCGACAGGGTAGGAACACTGAAGCTTTCTTT.

The V gene is TRBV12-3 or TRBV12-4, the J gene TRBJ1-1; D is unresolved. The CDR3 loop spans 11 amino acids. The germline V and J ends were trimmed by 6 bases and 5 bases, with 7 bases remaining between them. For the CDR3, the DNA is TGTGCCAGCAGCAGGACGACTGAAGCTTTCTTT. It is translated as CASSRTTEAFF.

This clone was seen a single time. V is TRBV2 and J is TRBJ1-2; TRBD1 is a possible D gene (6 bases). The CDR3 runs to 15 residues. The germline gives CDR1 SNHLY, CDR2 FYNNEI. Trimming shortened V by 2 bases and J by 4 bases, and 14 bases separated the two germline ends. The CDR3 loop is CASSERPGDPYGYTF. CDR3 coding DNA: TGTGCCAGCAGTGAACGGCCAGGGGATCCCTATGGCTACACCTTC.

This rearrangement joins TRBV12-3 or TRBV12-4 to TRBJ1-3; tentative D call: TRBD1 (5 bases). V lost 11 bases to trimming and J lost 2 bases, with 13 bases between them. The CDR3 extends over 13 amino acids. For the CDR3, the DNA is TGTGCCGGGGGGAGGGTCCCTGGAAACACCATATATTTT. It translates to CAGGRVPGNTIYF.

This chain connects TRBV5-1 to TRBJ2-3; TRBD2 might be the D (8 bases). The V gene's germline CDR1 is SGHRS and CDR2 YFSETQ. CDR3 length: 17 amino acids. V shed 0 bases and J shed 3 bases, with 17 bases lying between them. The CDR3 protein is CASSLAEGGGRTDTQYF. In DNA form, the CDR3 reads TGCGCCAGCAGCTTGGCCGAAGGGGGCGGGAGGACAGATACGCAGTATTTT. The full variable domain, rest sourced from reference TRBV5-1 and TRBJ2-3, is KAGVTQTPRYLIKTRGQQVTLSCSPISGHRSVSWYQQTPGQGLQFLFEYFSETQRNKGNFPGRFSGRQFSNSRSEMNVSTLELGDSALYLCASSLAEGGGRTDTQYFGPGTRLTVL.

The rearrangement links TRBV9 to TRBJ2-3; D tentatively fits TRBD1 or TRBD2 (5 bases each). The germline CDR1 and CDR2 sequences are SGDLS and YYNGEE. Trimming pared 4 bases from V and 1 base from J, leaving 16 bases between. The length of the CDR3 is 16 residues. CDR3 protein: CASSPSTQGRTDTQYF. Written as DNA, the CDR3 is TGTGCCAGCAGCCCATCAACGCAGGGACGCACAGATACGCAGTATTTT.

The J gene is TRBJ2-3, the V gene TRBV6-5; D is possibly TRBD2 (6 bases). The germline CDR1 and CDR2 sequences are MNHEY and SVGAGI. The CDR3 loop spans 14 amino acids. The V end was cut by 4 bases, the J end by 0 bases, with 8 bases between. DNA for the CDR3: TGTGCCAGCAGTTCGGGACTTAGCACAGATACGCAGTATTTT. As protein: CASSSGLSTDTQYF.

The chain is built from TRBV11-3 and TRBJ2-7; weak D call: TRBD1 (6 bases). The CDR3 has 13 residues. Trimming removed 0 bases from V and 6 bases from J, with 9 bases in between. Germline CDR1 is SGHNT and CDR2 is YENEEA. The DNA for the CDR3 is TGTGCCAGCAGCTTAGATGAAGGGGGCGAGCAGTACTTC. This codes for CASSLDEGGEQYF.

The count of this clone is one. This sequence joins TRBV3-1 (or the pseudogene TRBV3-2) and TRBJ2-3; TRBD2 is a possible D gene (6 bases). V shed 6 bases and J shed 5 bases, with 9 bases lying between them. The CDR3 totals 12 residues. Germline assignment: CDR1 LGHDT and CDR2 YNNKEL (reference sequence). Here the CDR3 DNA reads TGTGCCAGCAGTCATAGCGGAGATACGCAGTATTTT. It codes for CASSHSGDTQYF.

The rearrangement joins TRBV3-1 (or the pseudogene TRBV3-2) to TRBJ2-2; D is perhaps TRBD1 (6 bases). The length of the CDR3 is 16 residues. V was cut by 1 base and J by 4 bases, with 13 bases left in between. CDR1 LGHDT and CDR2 YNNKEL come from the germline V gene (reference sequence). CDR3: CASSQGQGGSTGELFF. For the CDR3, the DNA is TGTGCCAGCAGCCAAGGGCAAGGGGGTTCCACCGGGGAGCTGTTTTTT.

This sequence joins TRBV19 and TRBJ1-6; 8 bases are shared with TRBD1. CDR1 and CDR2 (germline): LNHDA, SQIVND (reference sequence). The CDR3 has 14 amino acids. Trimming removed 5 bases from V and 9 bases from J; junction bases left unmatched: 6. The CDR3 here is CASSVQGAVSPLHF. The CDR3 coding sequence is TGTGCCAGTAGTGTCCAGGGGGCAGTTTCACCCCTCCACTTT.

This CDR3 reads CASSSPLGIGNEQYF. In DNA form, the CDR3 reads TGTGCCAGCAGCTCACCATTAGGGATCGGCAACGAGCAGTACTTC. The chain links TRBV7-9 to TRBJ2-7; unclear D gene. V was cut by 4 bases and J by 5 bases, with 18 bases left in between. Germline CDR1 and CDR2: SEHNR and FQNEAQ (reference sequence). This CDR3 has 15 amino acids.